This TCR beta chain comes out of a study of control samples from healthy donors and cancer patients. Here immunoSEQ multiplex PCR was the method, and the copy in TCRdb shows in-frame clones only, minus some. This sample carries about 150,000 clones, more than 85% of them seen once, and the ten largest clones take around 2.5%. In germline, CDR1 is LNHDA, CDR2 SQIVND (reference sequence). V lost 1 base, J lost 13 bases, and 8 bases lay in between. This CDR3 spans 11 amino acids. This sequence was found in a man aged 45 to 65 in good health. Sample: blood. The chain has TRBV19 and TRBJ2-1, with D unresolved. The CDR3 coding sequence is TGTGCCAGTAGTATAGCCGATCGACAGTTCTTC. Its translation: CASSIADRQFF.